A single sample gave rise to the 4 T cell receptor beta chains below, sequenced in a study of T cell responses to AZD1222 COVID-19 vaccine. The data were produced by immunoSEQ multiplex PCR, yet TCRdb's version contains in-frame clones alone and is incomplete. The sample consists of tens of thousands of clones, about 89% of them appearing once. The starting material was peripheral blood, obtained 28 days after the second AZD1222 dose. The receptors originated from an adult who received the AZD1222 COVID-19 vaccine.

The V call is TRBV6-5, the J call TRBJ1-2; D perhaps matches TRBD1 (5 bases). Germline values: CDR1 MNHEY, CDR2 SVGAGI. Trimming shortened V by 1 base and J by 8 bases, and 20 bases separated the two germline ends. The length of the CDR3 is 16 residues. The CDR3 sequence: CASSYFGGDSSGGYTF. CDR3 nucleotide sequence: TGTGCCAGCAGTTACTTCGGAGGGGACTCTTCGGGGGGCTACACCTTC.

V is TRBV19 and J is TRBJ1-5; possible D gene TRBD1, 6 bases. V gave up 5 bases and J gave up 7 bases, with 21 bases separating them. The CDR3 runs 16 residues. Looked up from germline, CDR1 is LNHDA and CDR2 is SQIVND (reference sequence). CDR3 nucleotides: TGTGCCAGTAGTCAACCCCCTCACAGGGTATGGCAGCCCCAGCATTTT. Protein product: CASSQPPHRVWQPQHF.

The gene calls are TRBV7-6 and TRBJ2-5, with 8 bases lining up with TRBD2. CDR3 length equals 15 residues. Germline V gene lookup returns CDR1 SGHVS and CDR2 FNYEAQ. With V trimmed by 1 base and J by 3 bases, 4 bases remained unmatched. The CDR3 reads CASSLGGGPKETQYF. CDR3 in DNA: TGTGCCAGCAGCTTAGGCGGGGGGCCCAAAGAGACCCAGTACTTC.

The chain's CDR3 is CASSFGVVNEQFF. The CDR3 nucleotides are TGTGCCAGCAGCTTCGGGGTTGTCAATGAGCAGTTCTTC. V gene TRBV5-6 combines with J gene TRBJ2-1, with D possibly TRBD2 on 5 matching bases. CDR3 length: 13 residues. With 2 bases removed from V and 6 bases from J, the gap between germline ends came to 9 bases. Germline-derived CDR1 and CDR2 are SGHDT and YYEEEE.